This TCR beta chain appears in the sequencing data of a study of blood T cell repertoires in COVID-19. Study information: Samples taken during acute and convalescent COVID-19 were collected in the United States, Italy and Spain. PBMCs, B-cell-depleted T cells, or T cells were the source of the cDNA or gDNA that made up the material.

Generated by immunoSEQ multiplex PCR, the TCRdb table keeps only in-frame clones and is missing some. The sample has 200,000 to 250,000 clones; roughly 86% are singletons. The CDR3 runs to 12 residues. With 1 base clipped from V and 13 bases from J, the junction kept 4 bases outside the gene matches. Participants were aged roughly 18 to 100 years from roughly 26 US areas. Clinical histories supplied by participants themselves formed the basis of cohort assignment. Sequencing was carried out using PBMCs or T cells enriched from blood (not recorded which). The V and J genes are TRBV12-3 or TRBV12-4 and TRBJ1-5; TRBD1 matches 7 bases. The origin of this receptor is a woman in her twenties or thirties with acute COVID-19. The CDR3 bases are TGTGCCAGCAGTTTAGACAGGGGTATTCAGCATTTT. Protein product: CASSLDRGIQHF.